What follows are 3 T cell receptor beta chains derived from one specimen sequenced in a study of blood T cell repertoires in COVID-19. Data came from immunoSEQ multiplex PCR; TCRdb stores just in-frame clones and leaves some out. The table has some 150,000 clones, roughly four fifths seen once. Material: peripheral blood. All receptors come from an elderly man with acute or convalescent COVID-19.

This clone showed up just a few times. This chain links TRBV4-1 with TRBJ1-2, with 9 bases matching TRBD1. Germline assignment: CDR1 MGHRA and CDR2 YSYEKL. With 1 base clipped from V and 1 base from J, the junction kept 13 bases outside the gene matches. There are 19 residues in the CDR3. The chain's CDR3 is CASSQADGQGTGNNYGYTF. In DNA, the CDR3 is TGCGCCAGCAGCCAAGCTGACGGACAGGGGACAGGGAATAACTATGGCTACACCTTC.

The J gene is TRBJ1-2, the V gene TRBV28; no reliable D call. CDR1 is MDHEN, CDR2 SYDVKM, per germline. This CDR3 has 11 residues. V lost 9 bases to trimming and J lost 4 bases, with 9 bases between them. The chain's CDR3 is CASTAIYGYTF. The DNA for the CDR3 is TGTGCCAGTACAGCCATCTATGGCTACACCTTC.

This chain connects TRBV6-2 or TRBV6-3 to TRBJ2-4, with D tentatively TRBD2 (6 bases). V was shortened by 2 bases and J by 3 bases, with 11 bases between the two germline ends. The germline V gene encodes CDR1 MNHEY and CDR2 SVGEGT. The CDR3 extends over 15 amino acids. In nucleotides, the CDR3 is TGTGCCAGCAGTTACCGGGGGTTCGACAAAAACATTCAGTACTTC. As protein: CASSYRGFDKNIQYF.